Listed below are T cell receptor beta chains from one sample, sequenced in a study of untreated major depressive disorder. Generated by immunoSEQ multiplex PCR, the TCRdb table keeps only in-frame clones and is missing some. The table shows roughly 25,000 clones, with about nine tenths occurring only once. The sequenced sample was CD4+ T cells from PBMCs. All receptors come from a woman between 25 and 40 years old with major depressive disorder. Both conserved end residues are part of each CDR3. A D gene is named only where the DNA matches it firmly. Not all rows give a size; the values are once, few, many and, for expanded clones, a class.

CDR3nt: TGTGCCAGCAGCCAAGTCCTAACAGGGTCCTACGAGCAGTACTTC; CDR3aa: CASSQVLTGSYEQYF; j_gene: TRBJ2-7; v_gene: TRBV4-2; abundance: NA; d_gene: NA
CDR3nt: TGTGCCAGCAATCCGGATCTTTACAATGAGCAGTTCTTC; CDR3aa: CASNPDLYNEQFF; j_gene: TRBJ2-1; v_gene: TRBV6-6; abundance: NA; d_gene: NA
CDR3nt: TGTGCCAGGGCAGGCCTACGTGTCTCCACAGATACGCAGTATTTT; CDR3aa: CARAGLRVSTDTQYF; j_gene: TRBJ2-3; v_gene: TRBV6-5; abundance: NA; d_gene: NA
CDR3nt: TGTGCCAGTAGTATTGACGGGAGGGCCGGGGAGACCCAGTACTTC; CDR3aa: CASSIDGRAGETQYF; j_gene: TRBJ2-5; v_gene: TRBV19; abundance: NA; d_gene: TRBD2
CDR3nt: TGTGCCAGCAGTGATCAGGGCAGGGAACAGCCCCAGCATTTT; CDR3aa: CASSDQGREQPQHF; j_gene: TRBJ1-5; v_gene: TRBV2; abundance: NA; d_gene: NA
CDR3nt: TGTGCCAGCAGTCCCGACAGGGGGTGGGAGACCCAGTACTTC; CDR3aa: CASSPDRGWETQYF; j_gene: TRBJ2-5; v_gene: TRBV27; abundance: NA; d_gene: TRBD1
CDR3nt: TGCGCCAGCAGCTTGGCCTCAGGCAGGGATATCTATGGCTACACCTTC; CDR3aa: CASSLASGRDIYGYTF; j_gene: TRBJ1-2; v_gene: TRBV5-1; abundance: NA; d_gene: NA
CDR3nt: TGTGCCAGCAGCAGACTACGGAACACCGGGGAGCTGTTTTTT; CDR3aa: CASSRLRNTGELFF; j_gene: TRBJ2-2; v_gene: TRBV2; abundance: few; d_gene: NA
CDR3nt: TGTGCCAGCACCCGAGTCAGGGATTCCGCTAGGTACCCCTATGGCTACACCTTC; CDR3aa: CASTRVRDSARYPYGYTF; j_gene: TRBJ1-2; v_gene: TRBV2; abundance: NA; d_gene: NA
CDR3nt: TGTGCCAGCAGCATGGATAGCGGGGTGGGGTACACTGAAGCTTTCTTT; CDR3aa: CASSMDSGVGYTEAFF; j_gene: TRBJ1-1; v_gene: TRBV5-4; abundance: NA; d_gene: NA
CDR3nt: TGTGCCAGCAGTTTATCCGGGGGCGGCTATGGCTACACCTTC; CDR3aa: CASSLSGGGYGYTF; j_gene: TRBJ1-2; v_gene: TRBV28; abundance: NA; d_gene: NA
CDR3nt: TGTGCCAGCTATCGACAGGGAATATCACCCCTCCACTTT; CDR3aa: CASYRQGISPLHF; j_gene: TRBJ1-6; v_gene: TRBV2; abundance: NA; d_gene: TRBD1
CDR3nt: TGTGCCAGCAGCTGGGATAGCAATCAGCCCCAGCATTTT; CDR3aa: CASSWDSNQPQHF; j_gene: TRBJ1-5; v_gene: TRBV7-2; abundance: once; d_gene: NA
CDR3nt: TGTGCCAGCAGTGACGGTTACGAGCAGTACTTC; CDR3aa: CASSDGYEQYF; j_gene: TRBJ2-7; v_gene: TRBV25-1; abundance: NA; d_gene: NA
CDR3nt: TGCAGCGCCACCGGGACACGGGGCAACACTGAAGCTTTCTTT; CDR3aa: CSATGTRGNTEAFF; j_gene: TRBJ1-1; v_gene: TRBV29-1; abundance: NA; d_gene: NA
CDR3nt: TGTGCCAGCAGCCCAGAAGTAGGGTACGAGCAGTACTTC; CDR3aa: CASSPEVGYEQYF; j_gene: TRBJ2-7; v_gene: TRBV7-3; abundance: NA; d_gene: NA
CDR3nt: TGCGCCAGCAGGGGTCAGGGGGCGCGGACTGAAGCTTTCTTT; CDR3aa: CASRGQGARTEAFF; j_gene: TRBJ1-1; v_gene: TRBV5-1; abundance: once; d_gene: TRBD1
CDR3nt: TGTGCCAGTAAAGACAGGGAGAACACTGAAGCTTTCTTT; CDR3aa: CASKDRENTEAFF; j_gene: TRBJ1-1; v_gene: TRBV19; abundance: NA; d_gene: TRBD1
CDR3nt: TGTGCCATCAGTGAGTCGATGTACCTAGATACGCAGTATTTT; CDR3aa: CAISESMYLDTQYF; j_gene: TRBJ2-3; v_gene: TRBV10-3; abundance: NA; d_gene: NA
CDR3nt: TGTGCCAGCAGTTACGGTCCGGACACTGAAGCTTTCTTT; CDR3aa: CASSYGPDTEAFF; j_gene: TRBJ1-1; v_gene: TRBV6-5; abundance: NA; d_gene: NA
CDR3nt: TGTGCCACCAGCAGACCTAGCACAGATACGCAGTATTTT; CDR3aa: CATSRPSTDTQYF; j_gene: TRBJ2-3; v_gene: TRBV15; abundance: NA; d_gene: NA
CDR3nt: TGTGCCAGCAGCGTATGGGACACTTCCTACGAGCAGTACTTC; CDR3aa: CASSVWDTSYEQYF; j_gene: TRBJ2-7; v_gene: TRBV9; abundance: NA; d_gene: NA
CDR3nt: TGCAGTGCTAGAGGGGATGAGCAGTTCTTC; CDR3aa: CSARGDEQFF; j_gene: TRBJ2-1; v_gene: TRBV20-1; abundance: once; d_gene: NA
CDR3nt: TGCGCCAGCAAAATAGAGACTAGCGTGTCCGGGGAGCTGTTTTTT; CDR3aa: CASKIETSVSGELFF; j_gene: TRBJ2-2; v_gene: TRBV5-1; abundance: NA; d_gene: TRBD2
CDR3nt: TGTGCCAGCAGTTTAGACAGGGAGGACAATCAGCCCCAGCATTTT; CDR3aa: CASSLDREDNQPQHF; j_gene: TRBJ1-5; v_gene: TRBV28; abundance: NA; d_gene: TRBD1
CDR3nt: TGTGCCAGCAGCCTCCTGAGCGGGGGGAACACCGGGGAGCTGTTTTTT; CDR3aa: CASSLLSGGNTGELFF; j_gene: TRBJ2-2; v_gene: TRBV5-6; abundance: NA; d_gene: TRBD2
CDR3nt: TGTGCCAGCAGCAAAAGGACAGGGGGCGGATCACCCCTCCACTTT; CDR3aa: CASSKRTGGGSPLHF; j_gene: TRBJ1-6; v_gene: TRBV21-1; abundance: once; d_gene: NA
CDR3nt: TGTGCCAGCAGCGTCAGTACGGAAGCGTCCTCTTACGAGCAGTACTTC; CDR3aa: CASSVSTEASSYEQYF; j_gene: TRBJ2-7; v_gene: TRBV9; abundance: NA; d_gene: NA